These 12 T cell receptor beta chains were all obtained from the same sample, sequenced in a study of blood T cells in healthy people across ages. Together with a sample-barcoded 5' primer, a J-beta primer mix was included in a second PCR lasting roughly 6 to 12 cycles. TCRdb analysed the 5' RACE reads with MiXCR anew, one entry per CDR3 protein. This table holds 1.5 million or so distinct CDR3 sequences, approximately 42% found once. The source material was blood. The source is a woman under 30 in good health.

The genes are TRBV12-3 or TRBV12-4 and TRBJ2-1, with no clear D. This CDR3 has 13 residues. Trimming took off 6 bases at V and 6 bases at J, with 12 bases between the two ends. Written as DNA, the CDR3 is TGTGCCAGCAGCCCCCTAAGGGCCAATGAGCAGTTCTTC. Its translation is CASSPLRANEQFF.

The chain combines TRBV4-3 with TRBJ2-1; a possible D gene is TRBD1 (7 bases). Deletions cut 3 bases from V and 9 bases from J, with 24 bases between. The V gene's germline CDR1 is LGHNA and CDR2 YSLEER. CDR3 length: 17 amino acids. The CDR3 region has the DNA TGCGCCAGCAGCCAGGCTAGCGAGGGGGCTAACGTCGTTGAGCAGTTCTTC. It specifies CASSQASEGANVVEQFF.

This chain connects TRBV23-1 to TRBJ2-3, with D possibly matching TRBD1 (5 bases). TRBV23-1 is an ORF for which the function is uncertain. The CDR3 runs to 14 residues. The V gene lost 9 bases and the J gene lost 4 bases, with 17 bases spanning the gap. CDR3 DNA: TGCGCCAGTTCTCGGCAGGGAAGTTCAGATACGCAGTATTTT. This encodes CASSRQGSSDTQYF.

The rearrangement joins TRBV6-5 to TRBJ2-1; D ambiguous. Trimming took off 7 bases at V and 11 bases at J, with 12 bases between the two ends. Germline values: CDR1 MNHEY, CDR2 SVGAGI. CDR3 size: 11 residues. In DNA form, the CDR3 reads TGTGCCAGCAACAACCAGCAGCAGCAGTTCTTC. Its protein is CASNNQQQQFF.

As DNA, the CDR3 is TGCAGTGCTAGACGCAGGGGTTACTACAATGAGCAGTACTTC. Translated, it gives CSARRRGYYNEQYF. The V gene is TRBV20-1, the J gene TRBJ2-5; D might be TRBD1 (6 bases). The CDR3 has 14 amino acids. The ends were cut back, 2 bases at V and 11 bases at J, with 21 bases in the middle. Germline V CDR1 and CDR2: DFQATT, SNEGSKA (reference sequence).

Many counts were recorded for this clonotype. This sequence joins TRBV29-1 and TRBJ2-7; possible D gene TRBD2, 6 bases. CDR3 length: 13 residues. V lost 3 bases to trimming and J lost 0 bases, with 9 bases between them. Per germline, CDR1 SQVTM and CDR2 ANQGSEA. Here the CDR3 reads CSVEGGNSYEQYF. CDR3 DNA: TGCAGCGTTGAGGGGGGAAACTCCTACGAGCAGTACTTC.

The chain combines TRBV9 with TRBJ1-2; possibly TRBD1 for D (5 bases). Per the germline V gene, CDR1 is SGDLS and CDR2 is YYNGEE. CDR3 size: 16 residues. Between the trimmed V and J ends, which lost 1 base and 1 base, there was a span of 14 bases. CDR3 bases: TGTGCCAGCAGCGTAAGTGAGAGGGGCCGTAACTATGGCTACACCTTC. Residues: CASSVSERGRNYGYTF.

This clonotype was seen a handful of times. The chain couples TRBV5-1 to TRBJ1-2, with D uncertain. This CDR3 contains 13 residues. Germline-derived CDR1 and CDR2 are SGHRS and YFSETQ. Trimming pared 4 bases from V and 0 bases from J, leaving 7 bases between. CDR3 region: CASSITPNYGYTF. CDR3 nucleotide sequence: TGCGCCAGCAGCATCACACCTAACTATGGCTACACCTTC.

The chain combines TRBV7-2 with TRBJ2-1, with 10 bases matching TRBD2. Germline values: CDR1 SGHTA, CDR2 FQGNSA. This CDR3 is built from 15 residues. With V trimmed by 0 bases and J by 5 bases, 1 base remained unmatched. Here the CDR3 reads CASSLAAGGNNEQFF. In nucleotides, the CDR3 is TGTGCCAGCAGCTTAGCAGCGGGGGGGAACAATGAGCAGTTCTTC.

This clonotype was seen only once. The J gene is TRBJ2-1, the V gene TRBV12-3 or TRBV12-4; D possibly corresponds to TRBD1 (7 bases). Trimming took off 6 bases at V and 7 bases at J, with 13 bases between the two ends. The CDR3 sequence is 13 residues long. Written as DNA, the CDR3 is TGTGCCAGCAGGTATCAGGGGGGTAATGAGCAGTTCTTC. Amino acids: CASRYQGGNEQFF.

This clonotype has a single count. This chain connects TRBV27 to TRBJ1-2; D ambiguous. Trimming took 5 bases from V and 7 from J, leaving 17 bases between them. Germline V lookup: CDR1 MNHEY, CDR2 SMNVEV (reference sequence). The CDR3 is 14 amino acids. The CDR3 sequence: CASSPPGGRVGYTF. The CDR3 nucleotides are TGTGCCAGCAGTCCCCCTGGCGGGAGAGTTGGCTACACCTTC.

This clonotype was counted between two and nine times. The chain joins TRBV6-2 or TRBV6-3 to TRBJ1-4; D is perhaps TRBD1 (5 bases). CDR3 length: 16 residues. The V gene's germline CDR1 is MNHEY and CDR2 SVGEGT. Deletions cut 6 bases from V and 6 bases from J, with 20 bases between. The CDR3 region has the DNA TGTGCCAGCAGCCAGGGACCGACCGCGTGGGATGAAAAACTGTTTTTT. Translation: CASSQGPTAWDEKLFF.